This T cell receptor (beta chain) was recorded in a study of blood T cell repertoires in COVID-19. Study as a whole: The study drew acute and convalescent COVID-19 samples from the United States, Italy and Spain.

Recruited during active infection, patients (from Seattle) were subsequently followed longitudinally. Here immunoSEQ multiplex PCR was the method, and the copy in TCRdb shows in-frame clones only, minus some. The sample lists about 300,000 clones, around nine tenths occurring once. Germline CDR1 is SNHLY and CDR2 is FYNNEI. The length of the CDR3 is 13 residues. Unmatched junction bases numbered 5, after V lost 11 bases and J lost 4 bases. This chain joins TRBV2 and TRBJ2-2; TRBD1 matches at 9 bases. Material for sequencing was peripheral blood. The TCR sequence derives from a woman aged 25 to 39 with COVID-19, enrolled during active disease. This CDR3 reads CAEGQGGTGELFF. In DNA form, the CDR3 reads TGTGCCGAGGGACAGGGTGGCACCGGGGAGCTGTTTTTT. The full variable domain, completed using reference TRBV2 and TRBJ2-2, is EPEVTQTPSHQVTQMGQEVILRCVPISNHLYFYWYRQILGQKVEFLVSFYNNEISEKSEIFDDQFSVERPDGSNFTLKIRSTKLEDSAMYFCAEGQGGTGELFFGEGSRLTVL.